This TCR beta chain is drawn from a study of shared clonotypes between healthy human individuals. The CDR3 is 16 amino acids. V shed 4 bases, J shed 2 bases, and the junction held 9 bases outside the gene matches. CDR1 and CDR2 from the germline V gene are SGDLS and YYNGEE. On this clone: The antigen remains unidentified.

Study observations and caveats: Among donors, clonotype sharing was expected to be affected by sequencing depth.

Authors' analysis steps: Filtering was not the same, since immunoSEQ gave junction-only sequences without quality scores. Here immunoSEQ multiplex PCR was the method, and the copy in TCRdb shows in-frame clones only, minus some. V and J calls and clone size are given by that table; D and trimming were obtained from the DNA. Altogether about 2.4 million clones are present, 90% to 95% being singletons, with the ten largest covering about 0.39%. Sequencing input: naive CD4+ T cells from PBMCs. The subset: CD45RA+ positively selected. The receptor's source is a man younger than 30 in good health. Some clones in this sample may be carry-over from other donors' samples. J is TRBJ2-7 and V is TRBV9, with TRBD2 matching over 10 bases. The CDR3 bases are TGTGCCAGCAGCCCTGCCCCCCTAGCGGGAGCCTACGAGCAGTACTTC. Translation: CASSPAPLAGAYEQYF.